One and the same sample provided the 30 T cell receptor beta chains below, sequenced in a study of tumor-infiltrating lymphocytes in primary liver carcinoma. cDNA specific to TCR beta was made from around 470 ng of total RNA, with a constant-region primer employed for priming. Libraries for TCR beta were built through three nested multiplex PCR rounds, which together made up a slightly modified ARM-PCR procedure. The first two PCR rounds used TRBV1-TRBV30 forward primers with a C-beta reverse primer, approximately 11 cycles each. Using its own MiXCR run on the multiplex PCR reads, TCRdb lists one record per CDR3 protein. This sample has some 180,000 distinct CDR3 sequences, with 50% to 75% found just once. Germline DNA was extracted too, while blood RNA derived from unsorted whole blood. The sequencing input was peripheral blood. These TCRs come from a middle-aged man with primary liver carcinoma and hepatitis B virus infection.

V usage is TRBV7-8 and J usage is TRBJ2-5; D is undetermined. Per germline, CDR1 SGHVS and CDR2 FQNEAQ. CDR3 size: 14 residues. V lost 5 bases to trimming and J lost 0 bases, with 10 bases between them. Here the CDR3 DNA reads TGTGCCAGCAGCCATCGGCGGCACCAAGAGACCCAGTACTTC. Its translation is CASSHRRHQETQYF.

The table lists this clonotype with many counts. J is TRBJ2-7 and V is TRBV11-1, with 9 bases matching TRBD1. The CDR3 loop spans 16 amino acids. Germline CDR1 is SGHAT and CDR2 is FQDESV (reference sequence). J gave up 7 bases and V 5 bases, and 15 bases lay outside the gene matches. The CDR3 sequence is CASSARGQGWRNEQYF. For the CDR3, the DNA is TGTGCCAGCAGCGCCCGGGGACAGGGATGGAGGAATGAGCAGTACTTC.

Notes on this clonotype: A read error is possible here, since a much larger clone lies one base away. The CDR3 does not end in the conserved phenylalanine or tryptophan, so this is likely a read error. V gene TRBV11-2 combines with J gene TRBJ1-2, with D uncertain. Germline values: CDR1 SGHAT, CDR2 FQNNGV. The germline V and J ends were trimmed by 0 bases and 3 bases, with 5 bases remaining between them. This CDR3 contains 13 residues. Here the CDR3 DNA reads TGTGCCAGCAGCTTAGAAGAGTACTATGGCTACACCCTC. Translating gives CASSLEEYYGYTL.

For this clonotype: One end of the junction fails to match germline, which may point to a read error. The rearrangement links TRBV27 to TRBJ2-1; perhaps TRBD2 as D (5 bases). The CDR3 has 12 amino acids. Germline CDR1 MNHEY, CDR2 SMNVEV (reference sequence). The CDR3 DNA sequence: TGTGCCAGCAGTAAACTAGGGAGTGAGCAGCTCTTC. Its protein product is CASSKLGSEQLF.

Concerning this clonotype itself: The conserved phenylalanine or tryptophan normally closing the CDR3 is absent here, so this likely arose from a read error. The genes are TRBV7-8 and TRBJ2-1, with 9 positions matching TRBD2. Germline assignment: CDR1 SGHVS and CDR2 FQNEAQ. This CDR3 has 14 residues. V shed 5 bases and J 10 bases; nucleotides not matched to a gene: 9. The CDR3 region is CASSPPLAGEEQFS. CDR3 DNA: TGTGCCAGCAGCCCCCCTTTAGCGGGAGAGGAGCAGTTCTCC.

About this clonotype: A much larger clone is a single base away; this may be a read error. The CDR3 bases are TGTGCCAGCAGCTTAGGAAGGTTAGGTTTCAATGAGCAGTTCTTC. It is translated as CASSLGRLGFNEQFF. The V and J genes are TRBV11-3 and TRBJ2-1; D is uncertain. The germline V gene has CDR1 SGHNT and CDR2 YENEEA. V was trimmed by 1 base and J by 6 bases, leaving 13 bases between them. The CDR3 runs 15 residues.

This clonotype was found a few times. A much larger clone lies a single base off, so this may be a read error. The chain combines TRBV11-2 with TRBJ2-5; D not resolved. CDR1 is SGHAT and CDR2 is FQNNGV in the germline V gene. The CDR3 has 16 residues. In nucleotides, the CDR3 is TGTACCAGCAGCTTAGTTGGGCCCCTAAAGGGAGAGACCCAGTACTTC. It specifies CTSSLVGPLKGETQYF. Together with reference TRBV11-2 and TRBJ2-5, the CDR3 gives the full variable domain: EAGVAQSPRYKIIEKRQSVAFWCNPISGHATLYWYQQILGQGPKLLIQFQNNGVVDDSQLPKDRFSAERLKGVDSTLKIQPAKLEDSAVYLCTSSLVGPLKGETQYFGPGTRLLVL.

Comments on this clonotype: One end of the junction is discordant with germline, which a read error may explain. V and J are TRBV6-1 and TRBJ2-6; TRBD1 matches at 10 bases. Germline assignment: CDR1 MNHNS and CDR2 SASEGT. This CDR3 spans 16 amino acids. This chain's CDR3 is CAIQTGGNFGANVLTF. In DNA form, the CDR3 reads TGTGCCATCCAGACAGGGGGCAACTTTGGGGCTAACGTCCTGACTTTC.

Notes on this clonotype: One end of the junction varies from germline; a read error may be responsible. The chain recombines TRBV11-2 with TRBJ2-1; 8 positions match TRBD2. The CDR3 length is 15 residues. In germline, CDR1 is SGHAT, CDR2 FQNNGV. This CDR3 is CASSLVRGRFNEQLF. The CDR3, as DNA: TGTGCCAGCAGCTTAGTGCGCGGGAGGTTTAATGAGCAGCTCTTC.

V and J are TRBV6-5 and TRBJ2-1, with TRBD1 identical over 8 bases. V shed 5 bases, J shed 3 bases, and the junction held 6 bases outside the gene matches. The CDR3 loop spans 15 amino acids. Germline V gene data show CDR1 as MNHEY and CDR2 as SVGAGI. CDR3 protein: CASSNRTGNYNEQFF. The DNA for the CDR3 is TGTGCCAGCAGTAACCGGACAGGGAACTACAATGAGCAGTTCTTC.

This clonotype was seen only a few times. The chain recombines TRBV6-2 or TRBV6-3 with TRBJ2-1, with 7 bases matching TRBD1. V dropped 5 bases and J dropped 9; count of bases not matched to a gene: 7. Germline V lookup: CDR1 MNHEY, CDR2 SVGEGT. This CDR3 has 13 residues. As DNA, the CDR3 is TGTGCCAGCAGTCAACAGGGGAGTAGTGAGCAGTTCTTC. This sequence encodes CASSQQGSSEQFF.

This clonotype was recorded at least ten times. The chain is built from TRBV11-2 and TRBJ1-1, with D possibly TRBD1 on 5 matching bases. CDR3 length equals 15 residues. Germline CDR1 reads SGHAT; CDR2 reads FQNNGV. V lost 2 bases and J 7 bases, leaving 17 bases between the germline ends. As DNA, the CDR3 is TGTGCCAGCAGCTTATTTGACGGGCGGGGGGGTGAAGCTTTCTTT. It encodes CASSLFDGRGGEAFF.

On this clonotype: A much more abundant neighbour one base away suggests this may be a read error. DNA for the CDR3: TGCGCCAGCAGCCGAGAATTCGGGCCCAGGGACCAGTACTTC. Protein: CASSREFGPRDQYF. The chain combines TRBV4-1 with TRBJ2-5; D is possibly TRBD1 (5 bases). Germline CDR1 reads MGHRA; CDR2 reads YSYEKL. V lost 4 bases, J lost 10 bases, and 19 bases lay in between. CDR3 length: 14 residues.

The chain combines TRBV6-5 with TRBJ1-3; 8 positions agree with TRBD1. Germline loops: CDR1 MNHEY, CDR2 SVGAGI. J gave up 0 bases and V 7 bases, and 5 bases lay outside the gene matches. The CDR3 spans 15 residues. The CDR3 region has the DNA TGTGCCAGCATTGGGGACAGGAGCTCTGGAAACACCATATATTTT. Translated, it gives CASIGDRSSGNTIYF.

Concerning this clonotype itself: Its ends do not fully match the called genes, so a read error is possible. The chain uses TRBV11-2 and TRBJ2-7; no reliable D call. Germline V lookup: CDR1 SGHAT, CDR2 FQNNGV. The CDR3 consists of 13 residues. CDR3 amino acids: CAIGPWPANEQYF. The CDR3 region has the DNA TGTGCCATCGGCCCCTGGCCCGCCAACGAGCAATACTTC.

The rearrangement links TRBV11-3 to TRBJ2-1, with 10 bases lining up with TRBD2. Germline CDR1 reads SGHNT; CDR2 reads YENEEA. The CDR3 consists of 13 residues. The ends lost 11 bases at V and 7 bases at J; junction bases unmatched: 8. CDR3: CAGASGSGNEQFF. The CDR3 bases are TGTGCCGGCGCTAGCGGGAGTGGGAATGAGCAGTTCTTC.

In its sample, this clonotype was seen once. The CDR3 spells CASSPEFTGELFF. In DNA form, the CDR3 reads TGTGCCAGCAGTCCAGAATTCACCGGGGAGCTGTTTTTT. The chain couples TRBV28 to TRBJ2-2; D unclear. V lost 5 bases and J 4 bases, leaving 8 bases between the germline ends. Per germline, CDR1 MDHEN and CDR2 SYDVKM. CDR3 length: 13 residues.

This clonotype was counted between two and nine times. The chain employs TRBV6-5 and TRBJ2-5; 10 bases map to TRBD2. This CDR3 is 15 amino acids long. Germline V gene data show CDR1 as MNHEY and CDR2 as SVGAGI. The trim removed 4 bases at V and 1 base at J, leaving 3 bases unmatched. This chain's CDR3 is CASSSGLAVQETQYF. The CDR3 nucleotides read TGTGCCAGCAGTTCCGGACTAGCGGTCCAAGAGACCCAGTACTTC.

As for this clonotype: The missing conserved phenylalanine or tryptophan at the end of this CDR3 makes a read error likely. The CDR3, as DNA: TGCAGCGCTTTTACGGGAGAGTTACAGACCCAGTACATC. Protein: CSAFTGELQTQYI. The J gene is TRBJ2-5, the V gene TRBV29-1; tentatively, D is TRBD2 (6 bases). The V end lost 7 bases, the J end lost 6 bases, and 18 bases lay between the germline ends. The CDR3 spans 13 residues. Looked up from germline, CDR1 is SQVTM and CDR2 is ANQGSEA.

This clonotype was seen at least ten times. CDR3 sequence: CASSLTGVDPEKLFF. Here the CDR3 DNA reads TGTGCCAGCAGTTTGACAGGGGTCGACCCCGAAAAACTGTTTTTT. The rearrangement joins TRBV12-3 or TRBV12-4 to TRBJ1-4; 8 nucleotides agree with TRBD1. This CDR3 is built from 15 residues. After removal of 3 bases from V and 8 bases from J, the junction contained 8 bases not matched to a gene.

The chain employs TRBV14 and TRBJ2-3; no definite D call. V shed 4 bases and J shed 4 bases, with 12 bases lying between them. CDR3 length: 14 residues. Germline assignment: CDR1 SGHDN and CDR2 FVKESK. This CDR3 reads CASSLAAGSDTQYF. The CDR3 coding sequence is TGTGCCAGCAGCCTCGCGGCAGGTTCAGATACGCAGTATTTT.

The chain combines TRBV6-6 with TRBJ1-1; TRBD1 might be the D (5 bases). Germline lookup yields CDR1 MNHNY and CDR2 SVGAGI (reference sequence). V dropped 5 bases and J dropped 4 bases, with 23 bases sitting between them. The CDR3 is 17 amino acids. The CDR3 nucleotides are TGTGCCAGCAGTCAACGTCCCGGGGCAGGGTCGGGCACTGAAGCTTTCTTT. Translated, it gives CASSQRPGAGSGTEAFF.

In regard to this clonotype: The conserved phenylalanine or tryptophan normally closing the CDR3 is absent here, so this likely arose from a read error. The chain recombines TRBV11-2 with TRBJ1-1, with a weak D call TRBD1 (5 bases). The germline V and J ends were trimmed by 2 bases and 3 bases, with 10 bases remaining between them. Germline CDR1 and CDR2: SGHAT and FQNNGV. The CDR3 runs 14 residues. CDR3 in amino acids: CASSLTPGYTEAFL. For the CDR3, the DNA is TGTGCCAGCAGCTTAACACCAGGGTACACTGAAGCTTTCCTT.

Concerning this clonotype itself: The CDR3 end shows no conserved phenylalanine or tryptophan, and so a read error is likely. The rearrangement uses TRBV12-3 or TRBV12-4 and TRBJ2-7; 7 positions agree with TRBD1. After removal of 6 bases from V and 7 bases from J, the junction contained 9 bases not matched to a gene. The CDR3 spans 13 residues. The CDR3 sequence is CASSTGQDGEQYI. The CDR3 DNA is TGTGCCAGCAGCACAGGACAGGACGGGGAGCAGTACATC.

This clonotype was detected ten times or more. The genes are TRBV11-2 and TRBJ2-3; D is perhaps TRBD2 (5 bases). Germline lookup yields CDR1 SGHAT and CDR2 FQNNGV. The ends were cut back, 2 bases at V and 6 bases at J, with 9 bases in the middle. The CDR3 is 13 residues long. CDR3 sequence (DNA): TGTGCCAGCAGCTTACTACGGGATGATACGCAGTATTTT. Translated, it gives CASSLLRDDTQYF.

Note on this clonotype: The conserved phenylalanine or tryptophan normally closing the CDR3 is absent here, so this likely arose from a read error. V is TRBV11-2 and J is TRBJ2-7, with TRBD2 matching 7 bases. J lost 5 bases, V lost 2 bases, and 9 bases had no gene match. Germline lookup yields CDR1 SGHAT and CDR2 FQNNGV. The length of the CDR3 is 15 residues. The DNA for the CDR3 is TGTGCCAGCAGCTTAAGGGAGGGAGGTGGCCACGAGCAGTACTTA. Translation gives CASSLREGGGHEQYL.

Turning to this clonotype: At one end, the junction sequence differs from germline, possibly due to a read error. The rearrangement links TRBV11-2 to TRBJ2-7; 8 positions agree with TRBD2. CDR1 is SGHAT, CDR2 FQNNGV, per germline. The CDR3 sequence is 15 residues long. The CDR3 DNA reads TGTGCCACCAGCTTCCCGGGACTAGGTATCCATGAGCAGTACTTC. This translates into CATSFPGLGIHEQYF.

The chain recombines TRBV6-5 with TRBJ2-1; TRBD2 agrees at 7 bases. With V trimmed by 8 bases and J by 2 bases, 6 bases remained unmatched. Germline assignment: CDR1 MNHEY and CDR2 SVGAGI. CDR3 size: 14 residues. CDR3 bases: TGTGCCAGCGGGGGGGTTGCGCCCTACAATGAGCAGTTCTTC. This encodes CASGGVAPYNEQFF.

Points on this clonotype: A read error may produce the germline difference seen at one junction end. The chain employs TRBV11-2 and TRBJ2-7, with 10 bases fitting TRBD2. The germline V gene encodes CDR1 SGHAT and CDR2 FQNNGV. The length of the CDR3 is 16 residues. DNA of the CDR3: TGTGACAGCAGCTTGACCGAGGTAGCGGGAGGCTACGAGCACTACTTC. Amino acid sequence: CDSSLTEVAGGYEHYF.

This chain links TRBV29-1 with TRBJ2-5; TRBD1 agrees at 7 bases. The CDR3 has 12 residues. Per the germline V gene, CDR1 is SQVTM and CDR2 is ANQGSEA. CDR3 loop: CCGQQGSETQYF. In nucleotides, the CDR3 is TGCTGCGGTCAACAGGGGTCAGAGACCCAGTACTTC.